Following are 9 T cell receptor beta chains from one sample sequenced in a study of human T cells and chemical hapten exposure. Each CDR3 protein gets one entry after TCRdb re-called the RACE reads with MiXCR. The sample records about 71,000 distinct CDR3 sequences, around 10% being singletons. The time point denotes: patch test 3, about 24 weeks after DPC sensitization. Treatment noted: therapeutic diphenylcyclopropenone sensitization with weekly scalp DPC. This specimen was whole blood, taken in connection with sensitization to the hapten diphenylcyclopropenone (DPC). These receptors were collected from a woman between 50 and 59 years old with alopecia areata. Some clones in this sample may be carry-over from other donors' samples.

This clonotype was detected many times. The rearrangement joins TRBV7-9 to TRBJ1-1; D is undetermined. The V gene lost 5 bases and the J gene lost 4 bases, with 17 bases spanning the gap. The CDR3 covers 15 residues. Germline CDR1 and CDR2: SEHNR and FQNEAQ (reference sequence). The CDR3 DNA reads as TGTGCCAGCAGCCCAGGCCGCAGGTTACGCACTGAAGCTTTCTTT. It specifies CASSPGRRLRTEAFF.

The DNA for the CDR3 is TGCGCCAGCAGCTTGGATCCTTCGTTCCTAGAGACGTTCTTC. This gives the protein CASSLDPSFLETFF. The rearrangement links TRBV5-1 to TRBJ2-1; no definite D call. Between the trimmed V and J ends, which lost 0 bases and 15 bases, there was a span of 19 bases. The CDR3 extends over 14 amino acids. The germline CDR1 and CDR2 sequences are SGHRS and YFSETQ. Variable domain in full (rest from reference TRBV5-1 and TRBJ2-1): KAGVTQTPRYLIKTRGQQVTLSCSPISGHRSVSWYQQTPGQGLQFLFEYFSETQRNKGNFPGRFSGRQFSNSRSEMNVSTLELGDSALYLCASSLDPSFLETFFGPGTRLTVL.

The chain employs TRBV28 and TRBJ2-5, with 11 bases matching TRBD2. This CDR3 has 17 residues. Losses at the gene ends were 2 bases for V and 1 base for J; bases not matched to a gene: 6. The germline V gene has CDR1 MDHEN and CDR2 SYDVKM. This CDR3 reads CASSLLAGGHVQETQYF. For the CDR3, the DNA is TGTGCCAGCAGTTTACTAGCGGGGGGCCACGTCCAAGAGACCCAGTACTTC.

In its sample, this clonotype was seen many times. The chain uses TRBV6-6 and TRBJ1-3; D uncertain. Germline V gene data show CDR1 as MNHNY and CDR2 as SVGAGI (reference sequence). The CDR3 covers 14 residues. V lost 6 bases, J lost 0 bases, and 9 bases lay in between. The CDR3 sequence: CASSGWNSGNTIYF. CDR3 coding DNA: TGTGCCAGCAGCGGATGGAACTCTGGAAACACCATATATTTT.

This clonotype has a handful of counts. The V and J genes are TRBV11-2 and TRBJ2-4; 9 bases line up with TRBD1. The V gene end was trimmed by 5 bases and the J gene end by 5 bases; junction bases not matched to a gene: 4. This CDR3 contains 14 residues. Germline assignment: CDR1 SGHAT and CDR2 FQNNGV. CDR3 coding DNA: TGTGCCAGCAGCCCGACAGGGGGAGAAAACATTCAGTACTTC. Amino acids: CASSPTGGENIQYF.

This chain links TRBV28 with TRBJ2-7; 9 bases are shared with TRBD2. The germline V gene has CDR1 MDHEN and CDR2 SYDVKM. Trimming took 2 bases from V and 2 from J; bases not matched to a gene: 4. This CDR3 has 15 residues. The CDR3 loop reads CASSLEREVTYEQYF. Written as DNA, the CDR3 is TGTGCCAGCAGTTTAGAGCGGGAGGTAACCTACGAGCAGTACTTC.

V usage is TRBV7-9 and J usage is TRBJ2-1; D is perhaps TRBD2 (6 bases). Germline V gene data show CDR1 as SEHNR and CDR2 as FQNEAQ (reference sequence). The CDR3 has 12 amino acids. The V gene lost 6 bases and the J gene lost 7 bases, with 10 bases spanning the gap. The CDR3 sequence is CASSPGGNEQFF. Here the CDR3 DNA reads TGTGCCAGCAGTCCCGGGGGTAATGAGCAGTTCTTC.

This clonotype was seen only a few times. The CDR3 loop is CASSVQGPMNTEAFF. As DNA, the CDR3 is TGTGCCAGCAGCGTTCAGGGGCCCATGAACACTGAAGCTTTCTTT. V is TRBV9 and J is TRBJ1-1; D perhaps matches TRBD1 (6 bases). In germline, CDR1 is SGDLS, CDR2 YYNGEE. The V and J ends lost 2 bases and 0 bases respectively, with 11 bases between them. The CDR3 consists of 15 residues.

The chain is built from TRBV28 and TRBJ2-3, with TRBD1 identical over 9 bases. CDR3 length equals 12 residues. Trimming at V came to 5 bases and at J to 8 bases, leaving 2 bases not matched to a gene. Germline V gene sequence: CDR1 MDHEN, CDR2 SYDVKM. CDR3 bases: TGTGCCAGCAGTCAGACAGGGGGTACGCAGTATTTT. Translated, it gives CASSQTGGTQYF.